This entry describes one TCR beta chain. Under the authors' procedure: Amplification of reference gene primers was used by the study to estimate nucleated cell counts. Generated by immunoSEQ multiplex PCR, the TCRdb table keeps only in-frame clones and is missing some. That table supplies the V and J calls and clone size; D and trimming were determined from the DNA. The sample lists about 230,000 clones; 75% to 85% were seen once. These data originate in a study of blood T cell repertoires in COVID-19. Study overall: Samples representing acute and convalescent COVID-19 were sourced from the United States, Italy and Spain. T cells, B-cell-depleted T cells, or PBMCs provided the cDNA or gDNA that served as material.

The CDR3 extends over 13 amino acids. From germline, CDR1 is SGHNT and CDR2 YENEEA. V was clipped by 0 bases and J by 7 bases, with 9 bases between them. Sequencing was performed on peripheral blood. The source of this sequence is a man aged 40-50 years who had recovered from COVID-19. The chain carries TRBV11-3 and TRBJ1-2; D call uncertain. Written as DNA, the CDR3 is TGTGCCAGCAGCTTAGATCGTAAGCTTGGCTACACCTTC. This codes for CASSLDRKLGYTF.